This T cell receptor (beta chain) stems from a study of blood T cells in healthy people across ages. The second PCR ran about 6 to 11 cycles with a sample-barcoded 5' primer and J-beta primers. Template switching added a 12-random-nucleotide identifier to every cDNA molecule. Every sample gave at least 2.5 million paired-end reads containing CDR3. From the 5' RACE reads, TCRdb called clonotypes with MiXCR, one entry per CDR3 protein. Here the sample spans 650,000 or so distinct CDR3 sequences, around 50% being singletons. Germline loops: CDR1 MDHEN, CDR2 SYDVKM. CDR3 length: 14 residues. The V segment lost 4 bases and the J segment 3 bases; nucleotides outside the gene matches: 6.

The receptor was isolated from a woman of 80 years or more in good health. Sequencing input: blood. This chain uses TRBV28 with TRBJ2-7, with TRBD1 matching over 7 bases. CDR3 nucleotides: TGTGCCAGCAGTTCAGGACAGGATTTCTACGAGCAGTACTTC. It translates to CASSSGQDFYEQYF.